This T cell receptor beta chain was documented in a study of OX40 agonist ivuxolimab in advanced cancers. On the study more broadly: Previous treatment with anti-PD-1, anti-PD-L1 or anti-CTLA-4 therapy was allowed; over 35% had received some.

TCRdb's copy holds only in-frame clones and misses some; the assay was immunoSEQ multiplex PCR. The data contain some 60,000 clones, approximately 91% of them singletons. People who had autoimmune disease history or systemic immunosuppression were excluded. The sequence derives from an adult with an advanced solid tumor such as melanoma, head and neck, liver or kidney cancer. This specimen was CD4+ or CD8+ T cells sorted from blood, taken in a trial of the OX40 agonist ivuxolimab.

The CDR3 coding sequence is TGTGCCAGCAGTTTAGTGGCGACCCAAGAGACCCAGTACTTC. Translated: CASSLVATQETQYF. The V call is TRBV28, the J call TRBJ2-5, with D unclear. This CDR3 region has 14 residues. V shed 2 bases and J shed 1 base, with 8 bases lying between them. CDR1 and CDR2 from the germline V gene are MDHEN and SYDVKM. The full variable domain, in which reference TRBV28 and TRBJ2-5 provide the parts outside the CDR3, is DVKVTQSSRYLVKRTGEKVFLECVQDMDHENMFWYRQDPGLGLRLIYFSYDVKMKEKGDIPEGYSVSREKKERFSLILESASTNQTSMYLCASSLVATQETQYFGPGTRLLVL.